These 22 T cell receptor beta chains were all obtained from the same sample, sequenced in a study of T cells in Graves' hyperthyroidism and ophthalmopathy. The source material, RNA transcripts, was used to amplify TCR beta CDR3 regions. HTBI primers were the set used in a first-round RT-PCR of the TCR CDR3. MiXCR, run by TCRdb on the multiplex PCR reads, gives a single entry per CDR3 protein. The sample includes a few hundred thousand distinct CDR3 sequences, about 16% of them seen just once. Sequencing was performed on blood. These receptors were taken from a woman aged 35 to 49 with Graves' ophthalmopathy.

This clonotype was found many times. V usage is TRBV2 and J usage is TRBJ2-1; maybe TRBD2 (5 bases). The length of the CDR3 is 16 residues. Germline CDR1 SNHLY, CDR2 FYNNEI. Trimming cost V 4 bases and J 0 bases, with 13 bases left between them. The CDR3 reads CASSVSPEDSYNEQFF. DNA of the CDR3: TGTGCCAGCAGTGTTAGTCCGGAGGACTCCTACAATGAGCAGTTCTTC. Full variable domain (missing parts from reference TRBV2 and TRBJ2-1): EPEVTQTPSHQVTQMGQEVILRCVPISNHLYFYWYRQILGQKVEFLVSFYNNEISEKSEIFDDQFSVERPDGSNFTLKIRSTKLEDSAMYFCASSVSPEDSYNEQFFGPGTRLTVL.

The V call is TRBV13, the J call TRBJ1-2; D uncertain. V lost 3 bases to trimming and J lost 6 bases, with 8 bases between them. The CDR3 totals 12 residues. Germline lookup yields CDR1 PRHDT and CDR2 FYEKMQ (reference sequence). In DNA form, the CDR3 reads TGTGCCAGCAGCTTTACAGTGGATGGCTACACCTTC. It translates to CASSFTVDGYTF. Based on the CDR3 plus reference TRBV13 and TRBJ1-2, the full variable domain is AAGVIQSPRHLIKEKRETATLKCYPIPRHDTVYWYQQGPGQDPQFLISFYEKMQSDKGSIPDRFSAQQFSDYHSELNMSSLELGDSALYFCASSFTVDGYTFGSGTRLTVV.

This clonotype came up once. A much larger clone differs by one base, so this may be a read error. This chain connects TRBV5-1 to TRBJ2-7, with D possibly called TRBD1 or TRBD2 (5 bases each). This CDR3 contains 14 residues. The V and J ends lost 4 bases and 6 bases respectively, with 17 bases between them. CDR1 is SGHRS, CDR2 YFSETQ, per germline. CDR3: CASSVGESRAEQYF. The CDR3 coding sequence is TGCGCCAGCAGCGTGGGAGAATCCAGGGCCGAGCAGTACTTC. The full variable domain, completed using reference TRBV5-1 and TRBJ2-7, is KAGVTQTPRYLIKTRGQQVTLSCSPISGHRSVSWYQQTPGQGLQFLFEYFSETQRNKGNFPGRFSGRQFSNSRSEMNVSTLELGDSALYLCASSVGESRAEQYFGPGTRLTVT.

There are many counts of this clonotype. This chain links TRBV6-1 with TRBJ2-2; a weak D match, TRBD1 (6 bases). CDR3 length: 16 residues. CDR1 is MNHNS, CDR2 SASEGT, per germline. Trimming cost V 6 bases and J 4 bases, with 18 bases left between them. CDR3 sequence reads: CASRSVGAAITGELFF. The DNA for the CDR3 is TGTGCCAGCAGATCCGTGGGGGCTGCGATCACCGGGGAGCTGTTTTTT.

Turning to this clonotype: A much bigger clone sits one base away, suggesting this may be a read error. The chain uses TRBV12-3 or TRBV12-4 and TRBJ2-2; TRBD1 matches at 10 bases. The CDR3 extends over 16 amino acids. CDR3 DNA sequence: TGTGCCAGCACCCCTCAGGGACAGGGGAACACCGGGGGGCTGTTTTTT. Its translation is CASTPQGQGNTGGLFF.

The V and J genes are TRBV6-1 and TRBJ2-3; unclear D gene. Germline values: CDR1 MNHNS, CDR2 SASEGT. With 3 bases removed from V and 2 bases from J, the gap between germline ends came to 12 bases. This CDR3 has 15 amino acids. Here the CDR3 reads CASSDGLGTTDTQYF. CDR3 nucleotide sequence: TGTGCCAGCAGTGATGGTCTAGGTACCACAGATACGCAGTATTTT.

This clonotype has a handful of counts. The chain couples TRBV28 to TRBJ2-7; D remains ambiguous. Germline loops: CDR1 MDHEN, CDR2 SYDVKM. CDR3 length: 16 residues. With 3 bases removed from V and 5 bases from J, the gap between germline ends came to 20 bases. As DNA, the CDR3 is TGTGCCAGCAGTTTGAGATCTATATCCTCTCCTAACGAGCAGTACTTC. Its translation: CASSLRSISSPNEQYF.

The rearrangement joins TRBV19 to TRBJ2-1; D ambiguous. The CDR3 covers 14 residues. V was shortened by 3 bases and J by 5 bases, with 11 bases between the two germline ends. From germline, CDR1 is LNHDA and CDR2 SQIVND (reference sequence). The CDR3 sequence: CASSIRRVNNEQFF. CDR3 in DNA: TGTGCCAGTAGTATTCGTCGGGTAAACAATGAGCAGTTCTTC.

V usage is TRBV7-3 and J usage is TRBJ2-3; D uncertain. The CDR3 consists of 12 residues. V lost 8 bases and J 9 bases, leaving 15 bases between the germline ends. Germline lookup yields CDR1 SGHTA and CDR2 FQGTGA. Written as DNA, the CDR3 is TGTGCCAGCGGGGTTTCTCGTGAGACGCAGTATTTT. Its translation is CASGVSRETQYF.

This chain connects TRBV6-2 or TRBV6-3 to TRBJ2-2; D may be TRBD2 (5 bases). Germline values: CDR1 MNHEY, CDR2 SVGEGT. This CDR3 is 15 amino acids long. Trimming removed 5 bases from V and 2 bases from J, with 12 bases in between. The CDR3 DNA follows: TGTGCCAGCAGTAAAGGACTCGCTAACACCGGGGAGCTGTTTTTT. This gives the protein CASSKGLANTGELFF.

At least ten counts were recorded for this clonotype. The V and J genes are TRBV28 and TRBJ1-2; D remains ambiguous. V was cut by 7 bases and J by 5 bases, with 14 bases left in between. Germline assignment: CDR1 MDHEN and CDR2 SYDVKM. This CDR3 is built from 13 residues. The CDR3 region has the DNA TGTGCCAGCACCTCGGAACAGAGATATGGCTACACCTTC. Translating gives CASTSEQRYGYTF.

This clonotype occurred many times. A read error may produce the germline difference seen at one junction end. The chain has TRBV6-1 and TRBJ2-1; unclear D gene. From germline, CDR1 is MNHNS and CDR2 SASEGT. This CDR3 spans 15 amino acids. The chain's CDR3 is CASSEGQSTYNEQFF. In DNA form, the CDR3 reads TGTGCCAGCAGCGAAGGTCAGTCAACCTACAATGAGCAGTTCTTC.

This clonotype occurred a few times. The rearrangement uses TRBV5-5 and TRBJ2-7; TRBD2 agrees at 8 bases. This CDR3 is 15 amino acids long. The junction had 10 bases not matched to a gene; V was cut back by 5 bases and J by 3 bases. CDR1 and CDR2 (germline): SGHKS, YYEKEE (reference sequence). CDR3 amino acids: CASRGTSGTVYEQYF. In nucleotides, the CDR3 is TGTGCCAGCAGGGGTACTAGCGGTACGGTCTACGAGCAGTACTTC. Supplemented by reference TRBV5-5 and TRBJ2-7, the full variable domain reads DAGVTQSPTHLIKTRGQQVTLRCSPISGHKSVSWYQQVLGQGPQFIFQYYEKEERGRGNFPDRFSARQFPNYSSELNVNALLLGDSALYLCASRGTSGTVYEQYFGPGTRLTVT.

The sample holds many counts of this clonotype. The chain has TRBV27 and TRBJ2-7; 12 bases line up with TRBD2. The J segment lost 3 bases and the V segment lost 4 bases, leaving 4 bases of the junction unmatched. Germline V CDR1 and CDR2: MNHEY, SMNVEV (reference sequence). The CDR3 covers 15 residues. The CDR3 reads CASSWTSGEFYEQYF. The CDR3 coding sequence is TGTGCCAGCAGTTGGACTAGCGGGGAATTCTACGAGCAGTACTTC.

The CDR3 bases are TGTGCCTGGAGTCTCCCATGGGATGGGACAGGCCTCTACGAGCAGTACTTC. Amino acids: CAWSLPWDGTGLYEQYF. The V and J genes are TRBV30 and TRBJ2-7; 8 bases agree with TRBD1. This CDR3 has 17 amino acids. Unmatched junction bases numbered 15, after V lost 2 bases and J lost 3 bases. Looked up from germline, CDR1 is GTSNPN and CDR2 is SVGIG (reference sequence).

Regarding this clonotype: No conserved phenylalanine or tryptophan ends this CDR3, so it is likely a read error. The chain has TRBV16 and TRBJ1-1; 9 nucleotides align to TRBD1. This CDR3 is built from 14 residues. The germline V gene has CDR1 KGHSY and CDR2 FQNENV. V trimming: 4 bases; J trimming: 4 bases; junction bases outside the gene matches: 4. The CDR3 sequence: CASSLDRGGTEAFL. The CDR3 bases are TGTGCCAGCAGCCTGGACAGGGGAGGCACTGAAGCTTTCCTT.

This clonotype has more than one count but fewer than ten. V usage is TRBV20-1 and J usage is TRBJ2-1; 12 bases are a match to TRBD2. The V gene's germline CDR1 is DFQATT and CDR2 SNEGSKA (reference sequence). This CDR3 comprises 15 residues. Trimming removed 6 bases from V and 4 bases from J; junction bases left unmatched: 7. CDR3 bases: TGCAGTGCACCGATCGGACTAGCGGGGTACAATGAGCAGTTCTTC. It specifies CSAPIGLAGYNEQFF.

This clonotype was detected many times. A read error may produce the germline difference seen at one junction end. J is TRBJ1-3 and V is TRBV5-1; perhaps TRBD1 as D (6 bases). The CDR3 totals 12 residues. Per germline, CDR1 SGHRS and CDR2 YFSETQ. In nucleotides, the CDR3 is TGCGCCAGCAGCCCGGAGACAGGCACCATATTCTTT. Protein sequence: CASSPETGTIFF.

The table lists this clonotype with many counts. The V gene is TRBV3-1, the J gene TRBJ2-7; D not certain. In germline, CDR1 is LGHDT, CDR2 YNNKEL (reference sequence). This CDR3 comprises 15 residues. Trimming removed 1 base at V and 4 bases at J, with 14 bases between. CDR3 nucleotides: TGTGCCAGCAGCCAAGGGCCTGCTAGTGCGTACGAGCAGTACTTC. As protein: CASSQGPASAYEQYF.

This clonotype was detected many times. The V gene is TRBV6-6, the J gene TRBJ2-2; TRBD1 aligns across 7 bases. Germline lookup yields CDR1 MNHNY and CDR2 SVGAGI (reference sequence). V lost 0 bases, J lost 6 bases, and 7 bases stayed unmatched. The CDR3 runs to 16 residues. The CDR3 here is CASSYSTGTLPGELFF. Written as DNA, the CDR3 is TGTGCCAGCAGTTACTCGACAGGGACACTACCCGGGGAGCTGTTTTTT.

This clonotype was seen repeatedly, ten times or more. The chain employs TRBV2 and TRBJ1-2, with D unclear. The germline V and J ends were trimmed by 5 bases and 3 bases, with 7 bases remaining between them. Germline V lookup: CDR1 SNHLY, CDR2 FYNNEI. The length of the CDR3 is 12 residues. CDR3 nucleotides: TGTGCCAGCAGTAGCTCAGACTATGGCTACACCTTC. Translating it yields CASSSSDYGYTF.

In this sample, this clonotype turned up many times. The rearrangement links TRBV20-1 to TRBJ1-2; weak D call: TRBD1 (5 bases). Germline V gene data show CDR1 as DFQATT and CDR2 as SNEGSKA (reference sequence). The CDR3 totals 13 residues. Between the trimmed V and J ends, which lost 6 bases and 6 bases, there was a span of 17 bases. The CDR3 DNA reads as TGCAGTGCAAAAACAGGCGAGTGGGATGGCTACACCTTC. Translating gives CSAKTGEWDGYTF.